This passage covers 23 T cell receptor beta chains from one sample sequenced in a study of regulatory T cells in long-lasting Graves disease. The time point was: persistent/refractory GD, antithyroid drugs over 5 years with positive TRAb. Construction of the TCR library relied on RNA isolated from PBMCs. Sequencing libraries for TCR beta were prepared with iRepertoire HTBI primers and Arm-PCR of CDR3 regions. TCRdb processed the multiplex PCR reads anew with MiXCR; each CDR3 protein has one entry. This table holds 700,000 or so distinct CDR3 sequences, about 30% found once. This specimen was peripheral blood mononuclear cells (PBMCs), taken when the disease was refractory, from a patient treated with antithyroid drugs. These receptors were collected from a female donor with Graves disease.

This clonotype has just a few counts. V gene TRBV20-1 combines with J gene TRBJ2-5; 7 bases fit TRBD1. After removal of 3 bases from V and 5 bases from J, the junction contained 6 bases not matched to a gene. Germline V gene data show CDR1 as DFQATT and CDR2 as SNEGSKA (reference sequence). CDR3 length: 13 residues. CDR3: CSASIGTVETQYF. The CDR3 DNA is TGCAGTGCTAGTATCGGGACAGTTGAGACCCAGTACTTC.

The sample holds a few counts of this clonotype. The chain has TRBV19 and TRBJ1-6; no definite D call. With 6 bases removed from V and 6 bases from J, the gap between germline ends came to 12 bases. The CDR3 contains 14 residues. From germline, CDR1 is LNHDA and CDR2 SQIVND (reference sequence). The CDR3 is CASSPLGVNSPLHF. CDR3 coding DNA: TGTGCCAGTAGCCCGCTGGGAGTTAATTCACCCCTCCACTTT.

This clonotype has ten or more counts. The gene calls are TRBV28 and TRBJ1-2, with TRBD1 identical over 12 bases. The V and J ends lost 5 bases and 3 bases, in that order; junction bases with no gene match: 10. Germline V gene lookup returns CDR1 MDHEN and CDR2 SYDVKM. CDR3 size: 17 residues. This chain's CDR3 is CASSPPGTGGIHYGYTF. The CDR3 coding sequence is TGTGCCAGCAGTCCACCCGGGACAGGGGGCATTCACTATGGCTACACCTTC.

The table lists this clonotype with a few counts. This CDR3 is CSVIPGLADYEQYF. DNA of the CDR3: TGCAGCGTTATCCCCGGACTAGCGGACTACGAGCAGTACTTC. The chain is built from TRBV29-1 and TRBJ2-7, with 10 bases matching TRBD2. Looked up from germline, CDR1 is SQVTM and CDR2 is ANQGSEA. CDR3 length: 14 residues. V lost 5 bases to trimming and J lost 3 bases; unmatched junction nucleotides: 7.

A few counts support this clonotype. The CDR3 region has the DNA TGTGCCAGCAGTTACTCACCCGATGGCACTGAAGCTTTCTTT. Translated, it gives CASSYSPDGTEAFF. V gene TRBV6-9 combines with J gene TRBJ1-1; D is uncertain. The V gene's germline CDR1 is MNHGY and CDR2 SVAAGI. V was trimmed by 3 bases and J by 4 bases, leaving 12 bases between them. This CDR3 spans 14 amino acids.

The chain joins TRBV5-1 to TRBJ1-2; tentatively, D is TRBD1 (5 bases). Per the germline V gene, CDR1 is SGHRS and CDR2 is YFSETQ. This CDR3 contains 14 residues. V shed 1 base and J shed 6 bases, with 13 bases lying between them. This CDR3 reads CASSLLQGYDGYTF. CDR3 nucleotide sequence: TGCGCCAGCAGCTTGCTGCAGGGATACGATGGCTACACCTTC.

This clonotype showed up many times. The genes are TRBV20-1 and TRBJ2-5; TRBD2 matches at 11 bases. The germline V gene encodes CDR1 DFQATT and CDR2 SNEGSKA (reference sequence). The CDR3 length is 17 residues. V gave up 2 bases and J gave up 2 bases; unmatched junction bases: 10. CDR3 DNA sequence: TGCAGTGCTAGACCGCCGGGTAGCGGGAGGGGGCAAGAGACCCAGTACTTC. As protein: CSARPPGSGRGQETQYF.

This chain links TRBV20-1 with TRBJ2-7; 8 positions match TRBD1. This CDR3 region has 14 residues. Germline V gene sequence: CDR1 DFQATT, CDR2 SNEGSKA (reference sequence). Trimming took 6 bases from V and 2 from J; bases not matched to a gene: 9. CDR3 protein: CSAKRDRRAYEQYF. The CDR3 nucleotides read TGCAGTGCGAAACGGGACAGGAGAGCCTACGAGCAGTACTTC.

J is TRBJ2-7 and V is TRBV20-1; no definite D call. V was cut by 5 bases and J by 1 base, with 15 bases left in between. CDR1 and CDR2 from the germline V gene are DFQATT and SNEGSKA (reference sequence). This CDR3 has 14 residues. The CDR3 spells CSAGPASRSYEQYF. The DNA of the CDR3 is TGCAGTGCTGGACCCGCCTCGAGATCCTACGAGCAGTACTTC.

The rearrangement joins TRBV5-1 to TRBJ2-7; TRBD1 is a possible D gene (6 bases). The CDR3 extends over 13 amino acids. CDR1 is SGHRS, CDR2 YFSETQ, per germline. With 2 bases removed from V and 5 bases from J, the gap between germline ends came to 11 bases. CDR3 residues: CASSLDGGHEQYF. The CDR3 DNA reads TGCGCCAGCAGCTTAGATGGGGGCCACGAGCAGTACTTC.

This clonotype showed up just a few times. The chain carries TRBV28 and TRBJ1-1; TRBD1 might be the D (5 bases). Germline-derived CDR1 and CDR2 are MDHEN and SYDVKM. The CDR3 contains 13 residues. The V and J ends lost 5 bases and 7 bases respectively, with 14 bases between them. The CDR3 loop is CASSRDSLGEAFF. CDR3 sequence (DNA): TGTGCCAGCAGTAGAGACAGCCTGGGTGAAGCTTTCTTT.

As for this clonotype: This likely came from a read error, as a far larger clone is one base away. This chain connects TRBV28 to TRBJ2-5; 7 bases are shared with TRBD2. The better agreement between TRBJ2-1 and the DNA end casts doubt on the J call. The germline gives CDR1 MDHEN, CDR2 SYDVKM. This CDR3 has 15 residues. The CDR3 bases are TGTGCCTGCGACTTAGGGGAGGGTCAAGTCAATGAGCAGTTCTTC. It encodes CACDLGEGQVNEQFF.

For this clonotype: A much bigger clone sits one base away, suggesting this may be a read error. The chain joins TRBV2 to TRBJ2-5; 10 positions match TRBD2. The CDR3 spans 13 residues. Germline V gene lookup returns CDR1 SNHLY and CDR2 FYNNEI. CDR3 protein: CASSLAGVETQCF. CDR3 coding DNA: TGTGCCAGCAGCCTAGCGGGAGTGGAGACCCAGTGCTTC.

In DNA form, the CDR3 reads TGTGCCAGCTCACCTGAGACGTCTACCTATGGCTACACCTTC. Translated: CASSPETSTYGYTF. The genes are TRBV18 and TRBJ1-2; D not resolved. CDR1 is KGHSH and CDR2 is LQKENI in the germline V gene. V dropped 3 bases and J dropped 4 bases, with 12 bases sitting between them. This CDR3 has 14 amino acids. Combining the CDR3 with reference TRBV18 and TRBJ1-2 gives the whole variable domain NAGVMQNPRHLVRRRGQEARLRCSPMKGHSHVYWYRQLPEEGLKFMVYLQKENIIDESGMPKERFSAEFPKEGPSILRIQQVVRGDSAAYFCASSPETSTYGYTFGSGTRLTVV.

This clonotype has only a few counts. The rearrangement joins TRBV25-1 to TRBJ1-3, with 8 bases identical to TRBD1. The germline CDR1 and CDR2 sequences are MGHDK and SYGVNS. V was pared by 5 bases and J by 8 bases, with 5 bases of the junction left unmatched. This CDR3 contains 13 residues. The CDR3 spells CASSRTGSYTIYF. The CDR3 DNA is TGTGCCAGCAGTAGGACAGGGAGTTACACCATATATTTT.

CDR3 in amino acids: CASGSTPGQGWGNQPQHF. For the CDR3, the DNA is TGTGCTAGTGGTTCCACTCCGGGACAGGGATGGGGCAATCAGCCCCAGCATTTT. The V call is TRBV12-5, the J call TRBJ1-5; 9 nucleotides agree with TRBD1. CDR3 length: 18 amino acids. Looked up from germline, CDR1 is LGHNT and CDR2 is FRNRAP. Unmatched junction bases numbered 12, after V lost 4 bases and J lost 2 bases.

This clonotype was seen more than once but under ten times. This chain uses TRBV11-2 with TRBJ2-4; D is ambiguous. The CDR3 runs 15 residues. Germline V gene sequence: CDR1 SGHAT, CDR2 FQNNGV. V lost 1 base to trimming and J lost 3 bases, with 10 bases between them. The CDR3 loop reads CASSLGLRDKNIQYF. CDR3 DNA sequence: TGTGCCAGCAGCTTAGGATTAAGGGACAAAAACATTCAGTACTTC.

In this sample, this clonotype turned up once. This chain joins TRBV6-1 and TRBJ2-7, with 9 bases aligning to TRBD2. CDR1 is MNHNS, CDR2 SASEGT, per germline. This CDR3 contains 15 residues. Germline trimming cut 2 bases from V and 4 bases from J; bases unmatched to any gene: 6. The CDR3 region is CASSEKYSGSYEQYF. The CDR3 coding sequence is TGTGCCAGCAGTGAAAAGTATAGCGGGAGTTACGAGCAGTACTTC.

The rearrangement uses TRBV15 and TRBJ1-1, with D perhaps matching TRBD1 (5 bases). The CDR3 is made up of 20 amino acids. Trimming left V 2 bases short and J 0 bases short, with 25 bases between. The germline V gene has CDR1 LNHNV and CDR2 YYDKDF (reference sequence). The CDR3 DNA is TGTGCCACCAGCAGATCAAGGGGCGGCAGGGATAAGCTCATGAACACTGAAGCTTTCTTT. Its translation: CATSRSRGGRDKLMNTEAFF.

This clonotype appeared a few times. The rearrangement joins TRBV15 to TRBJ1-4, with D hard to call. The CDR3 contains 14 residues. The V gene lost 1 base and the J gene lost 8 bases, with 11 bases spanning the gap. Germline V gene lookup returns CDR1 LNHNV and CDR2 YYDKDF (reference sequence). CDR3 sequence: CATSRASLGEKLFF. CDR3 DNA sequence: TGTGCCACCAGCAGAGCTTCCTTGGGAGAAAAACTGTTTTTT.

V is TRBV2 and J is TRBJ2-5; 12 bases fit TRBD2. The germline CDR1 and CDR2 sequences are SNHLY and FYNNEI. J gave up 1 base and V 6 bases, and 3 bases lay outside the gene matches. CDR3 length equals 15 residues. The CDR3 is CASRLAGGSQETQYF. CDR3 DNA sequence: TGTGCCAGCAGACTAGCGGGAGGCTCCCAAGAGACCCAGTACTTC.

As to this clonotype: This may be a read error, as it is one base from a much larger clone. The chain uses TRBV2 and TRBJ2-2, with D possibly matching TRBD1 (5 bases). Per the germline V gene, CDR1 is SNHLY and CDR2 is FYNNEI. CDR3 size: 13 residues. The V gene lost 8 bases and the J gene lost 4 bases, with 11 bases spanning the gap. The CDR3, as DNA: TGTGCCAGCTCCAGGGCAGCCACCGGGGAGCTGTTTTTT. Its translation: CASSRAATGELFF.

This clonotype was counted a few times. The chain recombines TRBV20-1 with TRBJ1-2; D is unclear. Trimming shortened V by 3 bases and J by 4 bases, and 6 bases separated the two germline ends. The CDR3 runs to 11 residues. Germline CDR1 and CDR2: DFQATT and SNEGSKA (reference sequence). The CDR3 loop is CSARDTYGYTF. CDR3 nucleotide sequence: TGCAGTGCTAGGGATACCTATGGCTACACCTTC.